This record covers a single TCR beta chain. The sample belongs to a study of control samples from healthy donors and cancer patients. This CDR3 has 14 residues. Per the germline V gene, CDR1 is SGDLS and CDR2 is YYNGEE. The V end was cut by 2 bases, the J end by 1 base, with 7 bases between. Only in-frame clones appear in the TCRdb table, and some are missing; sequencing was by immunoSEQ multiplex PCR. The table includes fewer than 200,000 clones, about 90% detected once. The chain couples TRBV9 to TRBJ1-5; possible D gene TRBD1, 5 bases. This receptor was identified in a young man in good health. Sequenced material: blood. The CDR3 spells CASSVQGSNQPQHF. Here the CDR3 DNA reads TGTGCCAGCAGCGTCCAGGGCAGCAATCAGCCCCAGCATTTT. The full variable domain, in which reference TRBV9 and TRBJ1-5 provide the parts outside the CDR3, is DSGVTQTPKHLITATGQRVTLRCSPRSGDLSVYWYQQSLDQGLQFLIQYYNGEERAKGNILERFSAQQFPDLHSELNLSSLELGDSALYFCASSVQGSNQPQHFGDGTRLSIL.